Below, 14 T cell receptor beta chains from the same sample are listed, as sequenced in a study of cytomegalovirus exposure and HLA in healthy donors. Primers for the PCR totalled 60 Vbeta and 13 Jbeta. Data came from immunoSEQ multiplex PCR; TCRdb stores just in-frame clones and leaves some out. The sample contains 160,000 or so clones, 65% to 85% of which appear only once. The sequenced material came from PBMCs. All receptors come from a man aged 55 to 69 in good health and CMV-seronegative.

About this clone: One end of the junction is discordant with germline, which a read error may explain. CDR3 sequence (DNA): TGTTCCAGCAGCTTAGCGGCGTCTAGCGGGTCCACAGATACGCAGTATTTT. This translates into CSSSLAASSGSTDTQYF. The rearrangement links TRBV7-9 to TRBJ2-3, with TRBD2 matching 8 bases. The germline CDR1 and CDR2 sequences are SEHNR and FQNEAQ (reference sequence). The length of the CDR3 is 17 residues. Full variable domain (missing parts from reference TRBV7-9 and TRBJ2-3): DTGVSQNPRHKITKRGQNVTFRCDPISEHNRLYWYRQTLGQGPEFLTYFQNEAQLEKSRLLSDRFSAERPKGSFSTLEIQRTEQGDSAMYLCSSSLAASSGSTDTQYFGPGTRLTVL.

With regard to this clone: The sample carries other DNA sequences with the same CDR3. The V and J genes are TRBV5-1 and TRBJ2-3, with D unclear. Deletions cut 0 bases from V and 1 base from J, with 3 bases between. Germline values: CDR1 SGHRS, CDR2 YFSETQ. The CDR3 is 13 amino acids. The CDR3 spells CASSLAGTDTQYF. Written as DNA, the CDR3 is TGCGCCAGCAGCTTGGCTGGCACAGATACGCAGTATTTT.

On this clone itself: Additional DNA sequences in this sample encode the identical CDR3. The chain combines TRBV7-2 with TRBJ2-7, with a tentative D call TRBD1 (5 bases). The germline V gene encodes CDR1 SGHTA and CDR2 FQGNSA. The V gene lost 0 bases and the J gene lost 3 bases, with 9 bases spanning the gap. This CDR3 spans 14 amino acids. CDR3 in DNA: TGTGCCAGCAGCTTAGCGGCAGGGAACTACGAGCAGTACTTC. It specifies CASSLAAGNYEQYF.

This clone was counted only a few times. This chain links TRBV6-5 with TRBJ2-2; 8 nucleotides agree with TRBD1. The V gene end was trimmed by 7 bases and the J gene end by 7 bases; junction bases not matched to a gene: 8. CDR1 is MNHEY, CDR2 SVGAGI, per germline. The CDR3 spans 14 residues. CDR3: CASIRDRLGGELFF. CDR3 in DNA: TGTGCCAGCATTCGGGACAGGCTTGGCGGGGAGCTGTTTTTT.

This chain connects TRBV9 to TRBJ2-3, with D hard to call. V lost 4 bases, J lost 6 bases, and 6 bases lay in between. The CDR3 has 11 residues. The germline V gene encodes CDR1 SGDLS and CDR2 YYNGEE. CDR3 sequence (DNA): TGTGCCAGCAGCCCCGGGGATACGCAGTATTTT. Translation: CASSPGDTQYF.

Concerning this clone: Its ends do not fully match the called genes, so a read error is possible. The chain is built from TRBV7-9 and TRBJ2-7; maybe TRBD1 (5 bases). The germline V gene has CDR1 SEHNR and CDR2 FQNEAQ (reference sequence). The length of the CDR3 is 12 residues. The CDR3 region is CSSSLRQSEQYF. Here the CDR3 DNA reads TGTTCCAGCAGCTTAAGACAGTCTGAGCAGTACTTC.

The rearrangement uses TRBV5-5 and TRBJ2-7; 12 bases fit TRBD2. J lost 0 bases, V lost 4 bases, and 2 bases had no gene match. CDR3 size: 15 residues. From germline, CDR1 is SGHKS and CDR2 YYEKEE (reference sequence). The CDR3 bases are TGTGCCAGCAGCCGGGGACTAGCGGGCTCCTACGAGCAGTACTTC. Translated, it gives CASSRGLAGSYEQYF. The whole variable domain, remainder taken from reference TRBV5-5 and TRBJ2-7, is DAGVTQSPTHLIKTRGQQVTLRCSPISGHKSVSWYQQVLGQGPQFIFQYYEKEERGRGNFPDRFSARQFPNYSSELNVNALLLGDSALYLCASSRGLAGSYEQYFGPGTRLTVT.

The chain couples TRBV19 to TRBJ2-6; D is possibly TRBD1 (5 bases). The V gene's germline CDR1 is LNHDA and CDR2 SQIVND (reference sequence). The V and J ends lost 4 bases and 0 bases respectively, with 16 bases between them. This CDR3 contains 18 residues. The CDR3 DNA sequence: TGTGCCAGTAGTACCCGGGCAGGGTCCCACTCTGGGGCCAACGTCCTGACTTTC. As protein: CASSTRAGSHSGANVLTF.

V is TRBV9 and J is TRBJ2-1, with D possibly TRBD1 on 6 matching bases. CDR1 and CDR2 (germline): SGDLS, YYNGEE. Trimming shortened V by 2 bases and J by 1 base, and 10 bases separated the two germline ends. This CDR3 contains 15 residues. Here the CDR3 reads CASSVLGASYNEQFF. For the CDR3, the DNA is TGTGCCAGCAGCGTCCTGGGGGCATCCTACAATGAGCAGTTCTTC.

The chain couples TRBV2 to TRBJ2-7, with a tentative D call TRBD1 (6 bases). Germline V gene sequence: CDR1 SNHLY, CDR2 FYNNEI. There are 14 residues in the CDR3. V lost 7 bases to trimming and J lost 2 bases, with 15 bases between them. CDR3 DNA: TGTGCCAGCAAAAGGACAGAGATAGCCTACGAGCAGTACTTC. Its protein product is CASKRTEIAYEQYF.

CDR3 nucleotides: TGTGCCAGCAGCTTTCCCGGGACAGGGTCCTACGAGCAGTACTTC. The encoded protein is CASSFPGTGSYEQYF. This sequence joins TRBV5-4 and TRBJ2-7, with 9 bases that match TRBD1. The CDR3 totals 15 residues. Germline CDR1 and CDR2: SGHNT and YYREEE (reference sequence). Trimming cost V 2 bases and J 1 base; bases outside gene matches: 4. Supplemented by reference TRBV5-4 and TRBJ2-7, the full variable domain reads ETGVTQSPTHLIKTRGQQVTLRCSSQSGHNTVSWYQQALGQGPQFIFQYYREEENGRGNFPPRFSGLQFPNYSSELNVNALELDDSALYLCASSFPGTGSYEQYFGPGTRLTVT.

Remarks on this clone: A read error may account for a junction end that differs from germline. CDR3: CASRSGTGNPEAFF. The CDR3 region has the DNA TGCGCCAGCAGGTCCGGGACAGGGAACCCTGAAGCTTTCTTT. The V gene is TRBV5-1, the J gene TRBJ1-1; TRBD1 matches 9 bases. This CDR3 contains 14 residues. The germline V gene encodes CDR1 SGHRS and CDR2 YFSETQ.

This clone was counted a single time. The genes are TRBV7-6 and TRBJ2-2; 7 bases fit TRBD2. The CDR3 spans 17 residues. The germline V gene encodes CDR1 SGHVS and CDR2 FNYEAQ. V shed 4 bases and J 4 bases; nucleotides not matched to a gene: 12. This chain's CDR3 is CASSSRGLAASTGELFF. CDR3 bases: TGTGCCAGCAGCTCAAGAGGGCTAGCGGCTAGCACCGGGGAGCTGTTTTTT.

J is TRBJ2-7 and V is TRBV6-5; tentative D call: TRBD2 (6 bases). This CDR3 has 13 residues. The V gene lost 10 bases and the J gene lost 9 bases, with 22 bases spanning the gap. CDR1 is MNHEY and CDR2 is SVGAGI in the germline V gene. The CDR3 DNA is TGTGCCACCAAGGGACTTCGTGGCGGAGGGCAGTACTTC. Its protein is CATKGLRGGGQYF.